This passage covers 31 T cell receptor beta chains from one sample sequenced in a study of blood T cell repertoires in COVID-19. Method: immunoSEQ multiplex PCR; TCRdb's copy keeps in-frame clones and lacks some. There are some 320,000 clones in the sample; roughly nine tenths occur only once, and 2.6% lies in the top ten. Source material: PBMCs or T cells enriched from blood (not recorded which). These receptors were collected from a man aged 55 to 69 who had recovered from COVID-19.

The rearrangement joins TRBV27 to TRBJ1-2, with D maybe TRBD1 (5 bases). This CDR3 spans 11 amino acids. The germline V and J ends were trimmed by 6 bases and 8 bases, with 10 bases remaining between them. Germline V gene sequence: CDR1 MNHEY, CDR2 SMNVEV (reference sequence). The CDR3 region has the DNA TGTGCCAGCAGGATGGGGGGAGGCTACACCTTC. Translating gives CASRMGGGYTF.

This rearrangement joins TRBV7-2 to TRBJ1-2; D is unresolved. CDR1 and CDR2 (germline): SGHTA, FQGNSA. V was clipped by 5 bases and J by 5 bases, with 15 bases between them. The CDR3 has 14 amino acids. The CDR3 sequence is CASSPAGWVYGYTF. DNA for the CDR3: TGTGCCAGCAGCCCGGCCGGGTGGGTGTATGGCTACACCTTC.

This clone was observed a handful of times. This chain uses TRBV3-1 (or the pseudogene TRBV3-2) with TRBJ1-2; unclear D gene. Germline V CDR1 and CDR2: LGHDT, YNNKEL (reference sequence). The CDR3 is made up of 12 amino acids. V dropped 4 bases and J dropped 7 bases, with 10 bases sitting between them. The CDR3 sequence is CASSPAGVGYTF. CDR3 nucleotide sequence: TGTGCCAGCAGCCCGGCCGGGGTTGGCTACACCTTC.

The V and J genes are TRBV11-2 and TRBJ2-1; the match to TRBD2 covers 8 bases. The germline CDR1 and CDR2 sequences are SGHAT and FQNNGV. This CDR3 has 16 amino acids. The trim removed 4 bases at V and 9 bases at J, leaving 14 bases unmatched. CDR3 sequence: CASSSIQTGGPVEQFF. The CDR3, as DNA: TGTGCCAGCAGCTCCATCCAAACGGGAGGGCCGGTTGAGCAGTTCTTC.

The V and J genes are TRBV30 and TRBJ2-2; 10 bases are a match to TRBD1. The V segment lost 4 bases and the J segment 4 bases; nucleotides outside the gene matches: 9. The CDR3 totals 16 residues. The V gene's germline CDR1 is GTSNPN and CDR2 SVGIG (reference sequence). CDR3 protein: CAWNPRQGALTGELFF. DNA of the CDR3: TGTGCCTGGAACCCTCGACAGGGGGCACTCACCGGGGAGCTGTTTTTT.

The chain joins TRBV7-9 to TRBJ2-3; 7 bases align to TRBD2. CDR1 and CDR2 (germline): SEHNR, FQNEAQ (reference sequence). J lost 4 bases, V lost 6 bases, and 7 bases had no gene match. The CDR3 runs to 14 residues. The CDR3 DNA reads TGTGCCAGCAGGAAAGAGGGAGGGGCAGATACGCAGTATTTT. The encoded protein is CASRKEGGADTQYF.

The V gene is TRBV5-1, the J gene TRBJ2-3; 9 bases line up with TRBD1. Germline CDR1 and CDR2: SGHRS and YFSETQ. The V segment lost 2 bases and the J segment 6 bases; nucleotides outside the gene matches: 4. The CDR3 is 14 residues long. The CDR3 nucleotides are TGCGCCAGCAGCTTCGGACAGGGGATGGATACGCAGTATTTT. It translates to CASSFGQGMDTQYF.

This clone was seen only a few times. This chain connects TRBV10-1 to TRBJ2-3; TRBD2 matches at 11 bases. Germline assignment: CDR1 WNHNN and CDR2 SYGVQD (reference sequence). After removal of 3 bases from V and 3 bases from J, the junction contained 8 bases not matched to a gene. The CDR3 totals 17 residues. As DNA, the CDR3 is TGCGCCAGCAGTGAAACTTTAGCGGGAGGGCCAACAGATACGCAGTATTTT. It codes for CASSETLAGGPTDTQYF.

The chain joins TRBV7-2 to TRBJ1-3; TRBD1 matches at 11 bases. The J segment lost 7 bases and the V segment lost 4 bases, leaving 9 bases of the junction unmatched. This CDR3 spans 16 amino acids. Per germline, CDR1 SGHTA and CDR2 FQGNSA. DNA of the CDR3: TGTGCCAGCAGCTCGTCCGGGACAGGGGGACAGAACACCATATATTTT. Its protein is CASSSSGTGGQNTIYF.

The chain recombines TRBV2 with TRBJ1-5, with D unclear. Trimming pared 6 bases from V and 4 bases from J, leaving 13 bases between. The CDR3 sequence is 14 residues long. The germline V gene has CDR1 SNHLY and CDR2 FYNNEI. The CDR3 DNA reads TGTGCCAGCAGATACTTGAGGGATAATCAGCCCCAGCATTTT. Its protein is CASRYLRDNQPQHF.

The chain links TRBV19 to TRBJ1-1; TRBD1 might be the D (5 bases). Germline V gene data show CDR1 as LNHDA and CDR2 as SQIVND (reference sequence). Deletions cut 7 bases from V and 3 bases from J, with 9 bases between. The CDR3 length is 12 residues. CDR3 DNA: TGTGCCAGTACTCTCAGGGACACTGAAGCTTTCTTT. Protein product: CASTLRDTEAFF.

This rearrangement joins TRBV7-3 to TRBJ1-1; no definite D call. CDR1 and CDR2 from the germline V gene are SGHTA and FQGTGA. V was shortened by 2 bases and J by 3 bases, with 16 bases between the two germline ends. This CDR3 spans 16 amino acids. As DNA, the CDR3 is TGTGCCAGCAGCTTAGAGGCCGGCCGCCCCCACACTGAAGCTTTCTTT. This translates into CASSLEAGRPHTEAFF.

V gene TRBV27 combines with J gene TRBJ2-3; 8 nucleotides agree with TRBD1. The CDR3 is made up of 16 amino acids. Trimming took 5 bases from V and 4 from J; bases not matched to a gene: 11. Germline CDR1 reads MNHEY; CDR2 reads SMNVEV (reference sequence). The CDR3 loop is CASSPKPYRGADTQYF. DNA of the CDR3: TGTGCCAGCAGTCCCAAACCCTACAGGGGGGCAGATACGCAGTATTTT.

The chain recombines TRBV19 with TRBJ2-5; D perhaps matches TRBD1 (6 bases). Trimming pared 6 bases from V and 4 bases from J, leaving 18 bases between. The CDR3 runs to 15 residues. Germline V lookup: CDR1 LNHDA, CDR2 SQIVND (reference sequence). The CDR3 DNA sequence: TGTGCCAGTAGCTCTAAGATTACAGGGACAGAGACCCAGTACTTC. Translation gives CASSSKITGTETQYF.

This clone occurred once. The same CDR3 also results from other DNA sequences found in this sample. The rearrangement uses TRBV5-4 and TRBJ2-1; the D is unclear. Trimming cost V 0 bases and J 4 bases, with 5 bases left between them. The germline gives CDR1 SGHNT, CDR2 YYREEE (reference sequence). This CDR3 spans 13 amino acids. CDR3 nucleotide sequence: TGTGCCAGCAGCTTGGCCTTGTACAATGAGCAGTTCTTC. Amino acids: CASSLALYNEQFF.

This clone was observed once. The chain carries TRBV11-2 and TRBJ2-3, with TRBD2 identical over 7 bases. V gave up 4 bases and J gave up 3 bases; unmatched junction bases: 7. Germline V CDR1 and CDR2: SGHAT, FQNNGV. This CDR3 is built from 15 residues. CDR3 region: CASSSFAGVTDTQYF. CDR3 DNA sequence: TGTGCCAGCAGCTCCTTCGCGGGAGTTACAGATACGCAGTATTTT.

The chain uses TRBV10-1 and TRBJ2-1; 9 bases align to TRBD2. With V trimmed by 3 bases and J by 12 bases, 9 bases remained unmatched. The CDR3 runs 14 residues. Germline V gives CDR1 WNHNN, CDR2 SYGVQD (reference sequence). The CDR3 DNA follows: TGCGCCAGCAGTGAATTAGCGGGAGACAATCGGCAGTTCTTC. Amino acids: CASSELAGDNRQFF.

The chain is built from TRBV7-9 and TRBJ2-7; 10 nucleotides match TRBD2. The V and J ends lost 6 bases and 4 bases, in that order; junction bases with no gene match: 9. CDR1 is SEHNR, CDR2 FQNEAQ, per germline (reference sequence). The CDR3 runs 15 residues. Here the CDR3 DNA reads TGTGCCAGCAGTTCCCTAAGCGGGGGGGCTTACGAGCAGTACTTC. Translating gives CASSSLSGGAYEQYF. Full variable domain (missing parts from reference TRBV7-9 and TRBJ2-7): DTGVSQNPRHKITKRGQNVTFRCDPISEHNRLYWYRQTLGQGPEFLTYFQNEAQLEKSRLLSDRFSAERPKGSFSTLEIQRTEQGDSAMYLCASSSLSGGAYEQYFGPGTRLTVT.

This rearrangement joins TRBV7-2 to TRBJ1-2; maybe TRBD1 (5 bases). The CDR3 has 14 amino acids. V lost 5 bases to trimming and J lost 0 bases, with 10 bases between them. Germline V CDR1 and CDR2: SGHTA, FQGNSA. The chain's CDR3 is CASSPRQPNYGYTF. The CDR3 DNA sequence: TGTGCCAGCAGCCCGAGACAGCCTAACTATGGCTACACCTTC.

The DNA for the CDR3 is TGCGCCAGCAGCCAAGCCAAAGGAGGGGGCGGAACCTACAATGAGCAGTTCTTC. Protein: CASSQAKGGGGTYNEQFF. The V gene is TRBV4-1, the J gene TRBJ2-1, with TRBD1 as a possible D gene (7 bases). The ends were cut back, 1 base at V and 2 bases at J, with 18 bases in the middle. Germline V gene sequence: CDR1 MGHRA, CDR2 YSYEKL. This CDR3 comprises 18 residues.

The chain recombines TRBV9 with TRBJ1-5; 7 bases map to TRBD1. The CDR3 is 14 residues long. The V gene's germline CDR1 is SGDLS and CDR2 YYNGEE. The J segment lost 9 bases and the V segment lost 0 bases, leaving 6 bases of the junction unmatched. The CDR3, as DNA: TGTGCCAGCAGCGTAGGGGACAGCTTTAGGCCCCAGCATTTT. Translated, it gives CASSVGDSFRPQHF. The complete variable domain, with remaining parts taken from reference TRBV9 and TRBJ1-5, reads DSGVTQTPKHLITATGQRVTLRCSPRSGDLSVYWYQQSLDQGLQFLIQYYNGEERAKGNILERFSAQQFPDLHSELNLSSLELGDSALYFCASSVGDSFRPQHFGDGTRLSIL.

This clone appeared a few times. The CDR3 sequence: CASSINYGYTF. The CDR3 coding sequence is TGTGCCAGTAGTATTAATTATGGCTACACCTTC. The gene calls are TRBV19 and TRBJ1-2; D is undetermined. Germline V gives CDR1 LNHDA, CDR2 SQIVND (reference sequence). The CDR3 runs to 11 residues. The V end lost 3 bases, the J end lost 5 bases, and 4 bases lay between the germline ends. Full variable domain (rest looked up from reference TRBV19 and TRBJ1-2): DGGITQSPKYLFRKEGQNVTLSCEQNLNHDAMYWYRQDPGQGLRLIYYSQIVNDFQKGDIAEGYSVSREKKESFPLTVTSAQKNPTAFYLCASSINYGYTFGSGTRLTVV.

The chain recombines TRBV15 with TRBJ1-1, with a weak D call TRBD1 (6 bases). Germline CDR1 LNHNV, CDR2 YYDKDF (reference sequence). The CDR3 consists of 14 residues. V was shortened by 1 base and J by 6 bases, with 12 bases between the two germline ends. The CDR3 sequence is CATSRVRGGAEAFF. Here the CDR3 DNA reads TGTGCCACCAGCAGAGTAAGGGGGGGTGCTGAAGCTTTCTTT.

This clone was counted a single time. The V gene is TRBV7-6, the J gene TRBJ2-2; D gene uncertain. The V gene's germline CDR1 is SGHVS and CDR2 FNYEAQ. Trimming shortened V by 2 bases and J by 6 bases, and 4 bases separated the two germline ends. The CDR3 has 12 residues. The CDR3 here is CASSLNSGELFF. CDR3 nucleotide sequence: TGTGCCAGCAGCTTAAACTCCGGGGAGCTGTTTTTT.

The CDR3 loop is CASSYGSGAGNTIYF. In DNA, the CDR3 is TGTGCCAGCAGTTACGGGTCGGGGGCTGGAAACACCATATATTTT. The chain links TRBV6-5 to TRBJ1-3, with D possibly TRBD1 on 5 matching bases. Germline-derived CDR1 and CDR2 are MNHEY and SVGAGI. V lost 2 bases, J lost 2 bases, and 10 bases lay in between. This CDR3 is built from 15 residues.

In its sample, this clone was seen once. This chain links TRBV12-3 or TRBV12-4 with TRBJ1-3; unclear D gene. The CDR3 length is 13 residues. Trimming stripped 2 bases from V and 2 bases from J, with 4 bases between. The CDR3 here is CASSLYTGNTIYF. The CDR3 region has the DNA TGTGCCAGCAGTTTATACACTGGAAACACCATATATTTT.

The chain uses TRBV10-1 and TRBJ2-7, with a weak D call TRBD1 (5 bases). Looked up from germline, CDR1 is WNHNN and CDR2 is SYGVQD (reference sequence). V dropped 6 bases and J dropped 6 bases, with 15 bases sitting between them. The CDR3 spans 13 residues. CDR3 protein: CASSETTGLEQYF. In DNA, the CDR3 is TGCGCCAGCAGCGAGACAACAGGTCTCGAGCAGTACTTC.

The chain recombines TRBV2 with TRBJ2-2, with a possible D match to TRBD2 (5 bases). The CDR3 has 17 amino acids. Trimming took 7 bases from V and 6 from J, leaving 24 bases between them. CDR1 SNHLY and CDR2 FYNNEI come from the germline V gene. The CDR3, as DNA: TGTGCCAGCACCACACGAGAGGGCCTTACCTCACCCGGGGAGCTGTTTTTT. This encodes CASTTREGLTSPGELFF.

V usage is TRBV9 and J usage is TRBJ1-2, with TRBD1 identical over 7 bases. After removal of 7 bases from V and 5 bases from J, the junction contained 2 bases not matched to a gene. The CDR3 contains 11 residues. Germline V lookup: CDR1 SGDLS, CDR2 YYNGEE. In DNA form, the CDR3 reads TGTGCCAGCGGACAGGAGTATGGCTACACCTTC. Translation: CASGQEYGYTF.

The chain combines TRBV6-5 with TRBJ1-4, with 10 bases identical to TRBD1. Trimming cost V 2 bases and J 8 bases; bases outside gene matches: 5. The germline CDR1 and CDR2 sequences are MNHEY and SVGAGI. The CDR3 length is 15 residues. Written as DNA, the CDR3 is TGTGCCAGCAGTTACGGGTCGGGACAGGGGGAAAAACTGTTTTTT. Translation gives CASSYGSGQGEKLFF.

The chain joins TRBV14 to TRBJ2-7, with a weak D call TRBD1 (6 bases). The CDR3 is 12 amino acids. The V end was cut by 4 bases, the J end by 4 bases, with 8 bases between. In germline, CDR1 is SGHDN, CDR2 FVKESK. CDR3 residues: CASSRTGYEQYF. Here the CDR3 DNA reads TGTGCCAGCAGCCGCACAGGGTACGAGCAGTACTTC.